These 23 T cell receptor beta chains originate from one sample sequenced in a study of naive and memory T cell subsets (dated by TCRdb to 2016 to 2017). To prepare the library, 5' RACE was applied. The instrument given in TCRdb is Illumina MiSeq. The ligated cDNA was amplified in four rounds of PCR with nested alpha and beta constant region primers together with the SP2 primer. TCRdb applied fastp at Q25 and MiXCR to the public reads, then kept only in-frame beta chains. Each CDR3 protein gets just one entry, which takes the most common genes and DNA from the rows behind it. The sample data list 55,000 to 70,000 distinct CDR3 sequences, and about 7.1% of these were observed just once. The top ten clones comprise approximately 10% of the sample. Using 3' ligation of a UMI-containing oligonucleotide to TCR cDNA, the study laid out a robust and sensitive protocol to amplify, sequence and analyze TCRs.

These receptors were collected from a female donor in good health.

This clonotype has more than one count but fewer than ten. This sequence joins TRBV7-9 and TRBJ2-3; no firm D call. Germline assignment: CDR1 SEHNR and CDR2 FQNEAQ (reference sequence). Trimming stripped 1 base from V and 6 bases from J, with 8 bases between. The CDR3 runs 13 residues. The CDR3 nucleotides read TGTGCCAGCAGCTTAGTAGTGGAGGATACGCAGTATTTT. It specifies CASSLVVEDTQYF.

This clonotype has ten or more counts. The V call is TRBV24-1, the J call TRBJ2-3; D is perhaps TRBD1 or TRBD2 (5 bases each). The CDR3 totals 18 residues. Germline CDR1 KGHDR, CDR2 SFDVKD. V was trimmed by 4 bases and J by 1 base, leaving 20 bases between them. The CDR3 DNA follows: TGTGCCACCAGTGACCCACGACGGGGCCTACGACGCACAGATACGCAGTATTTT. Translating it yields CATSDPRRGLRRTDTQYF.

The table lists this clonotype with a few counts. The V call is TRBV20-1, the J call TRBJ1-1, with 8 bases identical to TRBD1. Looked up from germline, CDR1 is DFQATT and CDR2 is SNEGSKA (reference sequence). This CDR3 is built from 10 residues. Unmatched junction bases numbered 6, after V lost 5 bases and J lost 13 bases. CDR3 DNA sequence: TGCAGTGCTGGGGGGACAGGTCATTTCTTT. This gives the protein CSAGGTGHFF.

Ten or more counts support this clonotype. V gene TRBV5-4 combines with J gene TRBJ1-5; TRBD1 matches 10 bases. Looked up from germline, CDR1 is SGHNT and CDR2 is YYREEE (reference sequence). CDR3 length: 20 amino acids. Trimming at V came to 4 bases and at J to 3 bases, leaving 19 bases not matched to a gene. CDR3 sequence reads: CASSPTRIDRGPTDNQPQHF. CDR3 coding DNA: TGTGCCAGCAGCCCTACGAGAATTGACAGGGGGCCAACAGACAATCAGCCCCAGCATTTT.

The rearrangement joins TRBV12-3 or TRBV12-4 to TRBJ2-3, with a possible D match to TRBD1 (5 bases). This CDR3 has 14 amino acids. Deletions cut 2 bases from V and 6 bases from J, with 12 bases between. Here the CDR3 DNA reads TGTGCCAGCAGTTTACGTTCAGGGTGGGATACGCAGTATTTT. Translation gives CASSLRSGWDTQYF.

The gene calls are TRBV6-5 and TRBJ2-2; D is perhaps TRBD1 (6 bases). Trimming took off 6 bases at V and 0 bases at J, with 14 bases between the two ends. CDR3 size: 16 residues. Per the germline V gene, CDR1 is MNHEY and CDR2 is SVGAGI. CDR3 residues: CASRGGLRSNTGELFF. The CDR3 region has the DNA TGTGCCAGCAGAGGGGGTTTGAGGTCGAACACCGGGGAGCTGTTTTTT.

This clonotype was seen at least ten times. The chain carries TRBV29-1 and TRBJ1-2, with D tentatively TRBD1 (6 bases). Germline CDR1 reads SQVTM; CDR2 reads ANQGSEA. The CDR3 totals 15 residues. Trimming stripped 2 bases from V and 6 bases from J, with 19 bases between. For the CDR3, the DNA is TGCAGCGTTGAATTGATAGTTGGGGGCAGGGATGGCTACACCTTC. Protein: CSVELIVGGRDGYTF.

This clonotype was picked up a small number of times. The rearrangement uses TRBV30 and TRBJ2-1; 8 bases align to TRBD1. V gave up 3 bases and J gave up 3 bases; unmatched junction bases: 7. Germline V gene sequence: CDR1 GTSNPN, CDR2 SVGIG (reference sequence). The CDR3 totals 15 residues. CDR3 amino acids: CAWSRVGTGYNEQFF. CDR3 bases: TGTGCCTGGAGCCGCGTCGGGACAGGCTACAATGAGCAGTTCTTC. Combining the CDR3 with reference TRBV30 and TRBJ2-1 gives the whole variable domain SQTIHQWPATLVQPVGSPLSLECTVEGTSNPNLYWYRQAAGRGLQLLFYSVGIGQISSEVPQNLSASRPQDRQFILSSKKLLLSDSGFYLCAWSRVGTGYNEQFFGPGTRLTVL.

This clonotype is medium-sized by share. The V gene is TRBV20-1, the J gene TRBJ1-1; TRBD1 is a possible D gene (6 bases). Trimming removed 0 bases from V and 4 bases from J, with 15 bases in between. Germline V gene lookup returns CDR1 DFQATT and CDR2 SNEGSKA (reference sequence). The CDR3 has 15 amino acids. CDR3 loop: CSARDPGEGGTEAFF. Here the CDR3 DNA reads TGCAGTGCTAGAGATCCAGGGGAAGGGGGCACTGAAGCTTTCTTT.

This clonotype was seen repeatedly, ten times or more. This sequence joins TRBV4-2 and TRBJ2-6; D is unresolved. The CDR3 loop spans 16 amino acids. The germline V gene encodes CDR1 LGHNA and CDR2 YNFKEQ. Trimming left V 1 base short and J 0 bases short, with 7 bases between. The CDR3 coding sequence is TGTGCCAGCAGCCAAGGGGCCGACTCTGGGGCCAACGTCCTGACTTTC. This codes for CASSQGADSGANVLTF.

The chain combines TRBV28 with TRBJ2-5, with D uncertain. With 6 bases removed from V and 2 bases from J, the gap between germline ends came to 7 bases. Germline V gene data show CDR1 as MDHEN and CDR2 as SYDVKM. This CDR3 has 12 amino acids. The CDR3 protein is CASSPPQETQYF. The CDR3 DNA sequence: TGTGCCAGCAGCCCTCCACAAGAGACCCAGTACTTC.

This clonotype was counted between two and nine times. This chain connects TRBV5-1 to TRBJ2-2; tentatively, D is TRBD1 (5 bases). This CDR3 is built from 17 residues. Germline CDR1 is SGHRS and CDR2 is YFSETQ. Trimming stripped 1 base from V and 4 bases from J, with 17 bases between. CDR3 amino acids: CASSLRPSSTATGELFF. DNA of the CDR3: TGCGCCAGCAGCTTGAGACCCTCGTCGACAGCCACCGGGGAGCTGTTTTTT.

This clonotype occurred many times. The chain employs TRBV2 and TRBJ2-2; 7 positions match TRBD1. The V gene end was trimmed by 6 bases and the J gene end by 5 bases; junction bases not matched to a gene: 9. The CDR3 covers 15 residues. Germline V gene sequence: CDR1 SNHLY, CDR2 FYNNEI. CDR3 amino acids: CASSPDRARTGELFF. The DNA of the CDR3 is TGTGCCAGCAGCCCCGACAGGGCTCGGACCGGGGAGCTGTTTTTT.

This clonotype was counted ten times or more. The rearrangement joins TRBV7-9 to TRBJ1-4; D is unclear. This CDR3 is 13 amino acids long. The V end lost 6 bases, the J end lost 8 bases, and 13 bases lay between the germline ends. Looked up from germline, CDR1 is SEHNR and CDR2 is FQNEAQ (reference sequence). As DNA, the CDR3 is TGTGCCAGCAGGACGGTGGGATTAGAAAAACTGTTTTTT. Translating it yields CASRTVGLEKLFF.

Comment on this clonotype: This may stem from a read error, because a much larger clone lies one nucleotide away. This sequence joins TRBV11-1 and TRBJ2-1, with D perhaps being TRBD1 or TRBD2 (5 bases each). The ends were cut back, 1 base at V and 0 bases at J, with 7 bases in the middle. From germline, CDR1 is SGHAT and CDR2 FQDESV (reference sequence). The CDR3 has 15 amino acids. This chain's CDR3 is CASSLVGVSYNEQFF. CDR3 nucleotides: TGTGCCAGCAGCTTAGTGGGGGTCTCCTACAATGAGCAGTTCTTC.

The CDR3 protein is CASSFGPGSEQDTIYF. For the CDR3, the DNA is TGTGCCAGCAGTTTTGGCCCCGGATCAGAGCAAGACACCATATATTTT. The V gene is TRBV27, the J gene TRBJ1-3; D gene ambiguous. Germline V gene lookup returns CDR1 MNHEY and CDR2 SMNVEV (reference sequence). The CDR3 is 16 amino acids. The V gene lost 3 bases and the J gene lost 8 bases, with 20 bases spanning the gap.

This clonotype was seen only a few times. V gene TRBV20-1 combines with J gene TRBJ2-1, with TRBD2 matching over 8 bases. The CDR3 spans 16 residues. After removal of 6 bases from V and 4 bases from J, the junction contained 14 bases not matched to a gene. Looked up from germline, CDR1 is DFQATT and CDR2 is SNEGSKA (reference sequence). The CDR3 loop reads CSAEGITGGRYNEQFF. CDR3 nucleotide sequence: TGCAGTGCCGAGGGAATTACGGGGGGGCGTTACAATGAGCAGTTCTTC.

Written as DNA, the CDR3 is TGTGCCAGCAGTTACGTGTTTGGGGGCGCTGGGGCCAACGTCCTGACTTTC. Translated, it gives CASSYVFGGAGANVLTF. The chain links TRBV6-2 or TRBV6-3 to TRBJ2-6; tentatively, D is TRBD1 (6 bases). Trimming left V 2 bases short and J 2 bases short, with 13 bases between. The germline V gene encodes CDR1 MNHEY and CDR2 SVGEGT. This CDR3 spans 17 amino acids.

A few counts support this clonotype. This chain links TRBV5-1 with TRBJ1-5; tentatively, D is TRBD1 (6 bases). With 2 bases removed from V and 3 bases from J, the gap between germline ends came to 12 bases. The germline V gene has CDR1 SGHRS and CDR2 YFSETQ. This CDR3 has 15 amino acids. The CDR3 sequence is CASSFDGQFNQPQHF. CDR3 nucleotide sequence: TGCGCCAGCAGCTTTGACGGACAGTTCAATCAGCCCCAGCATTTT.

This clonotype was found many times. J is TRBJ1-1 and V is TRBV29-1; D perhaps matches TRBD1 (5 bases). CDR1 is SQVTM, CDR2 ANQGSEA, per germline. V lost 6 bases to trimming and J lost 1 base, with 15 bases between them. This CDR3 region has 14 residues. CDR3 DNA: TGCAGCGTGGACGGGACTTCGGGGAACACTGAAGCTTTCTTT. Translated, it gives CSVDGTSGNTEAFF.

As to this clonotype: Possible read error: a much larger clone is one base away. CDR3 coding DNA: TGTGCCAGCAGTCTAGGTCTGGTTAGCTACAACTTC. Encoded protein: CASSLGLVSYNF. The chain is built from TRBV12-3 or TRBV12-4 and TRBJ1-2, with D hard to call. The CDR3 extends over 12 amino acids.

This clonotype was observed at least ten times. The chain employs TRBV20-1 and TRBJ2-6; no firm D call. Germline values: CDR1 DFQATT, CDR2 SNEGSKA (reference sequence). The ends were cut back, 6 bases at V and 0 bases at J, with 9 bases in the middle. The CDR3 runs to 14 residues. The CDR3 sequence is CSAAVPSGANVLTF. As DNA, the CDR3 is TGCAGTGCGGCAGTTCCCTCTGGGGCCAACGTCCTGACTTTC.

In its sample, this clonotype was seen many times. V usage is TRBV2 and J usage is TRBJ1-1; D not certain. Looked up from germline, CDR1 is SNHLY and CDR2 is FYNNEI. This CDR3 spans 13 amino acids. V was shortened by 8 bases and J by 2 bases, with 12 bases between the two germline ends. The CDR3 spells CASLGIPNTEAFF. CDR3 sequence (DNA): TGTGCCAGCCTGGGGATACCAAACACTGAAGCTTTCTTT.